Described below is a single T cell receptor beta chain sequence and its context. What it binds is not known. Deletions cut 3 bases from V and 0 bases from J, with 6 bases between. The CDR3 has 13 residues. CDR1 and CDR2 from the germline V gene are SEHNR and FQNEAQ (reference sequence). The authors ran the immunoSEQ assay, v3.0, at survey level. For every sample, sequencing targeted about 35,000-50,000 T-cell genomes. Only in-frame clones appear in the TCRdb table, and some are missing; sequencing was by immunoSEQ multiplex PCR. This table has roughly 9,100 clones, 70% to 75% appearing once. This record comes from a study of long-term antiretroviral therapy in people with HIV. General study findings and limits: Post-ART, diversity grew, though it stayed under transplant donor control levels.

This sequence was found in a middle-aged man with HIV. The input for sequencing was unsorted PBMCs, taken 1.8 years before starting antiretroviral therapy. This sequence joins TRBV7-9 and TRBJ2-7; D perhaps matches TRBD2 (6 bases). CDR3 region: CASSFGSSYEQYF. The CDR3 DNA sequence: TGTGCCAGCAGCTTCGGGAGCTCCTACGAGCAGTACTTC.